This T cell receptor (beta chain) was identified in a study of blood T cell repertoires in COVID-19. Overall study: COVID-19 samples from acute and convalescent phases originated in the United States, Italy and Spain. The analysed material was cDNA or gDNA that came from T cells, B-cell-depleted T cells, or PBMCs.

Authors' methods: Scientists estimated how many nucleated cells there were by amplifying reference gene primers. Repertoires were generated with immunoSEQ multiplex PCR, while TCRdb's copy carries only in-frame clones and drops some. The V and J calls and clone size are taken from that table; D and trimming were inferred from the DNA. This table has fewer than 200,000 clones, 80% to 90% appearing once. V dropped 6 bases and J dropped 8; count of bases not matched to a gene: 14. CDR3 length: 16 amino acids. Germline CDR1 reads MDHEN; CDR2 reads SYDVKM. Material for sequencing was peripheral blood. The rearrangement joins TRBV28 to TRBJ1-2; 11 bases agree with TRBD1. This TCR came from a woman in her seventies who had recovered from COVID-19. The CDR3 region is CASSPGGGQGAGGYTF. The CDR3 nucleotides are TGTGCCAGCAGCCCAGGGGGTGGACAGGGGGCTGGCGGCTACACCTTC.